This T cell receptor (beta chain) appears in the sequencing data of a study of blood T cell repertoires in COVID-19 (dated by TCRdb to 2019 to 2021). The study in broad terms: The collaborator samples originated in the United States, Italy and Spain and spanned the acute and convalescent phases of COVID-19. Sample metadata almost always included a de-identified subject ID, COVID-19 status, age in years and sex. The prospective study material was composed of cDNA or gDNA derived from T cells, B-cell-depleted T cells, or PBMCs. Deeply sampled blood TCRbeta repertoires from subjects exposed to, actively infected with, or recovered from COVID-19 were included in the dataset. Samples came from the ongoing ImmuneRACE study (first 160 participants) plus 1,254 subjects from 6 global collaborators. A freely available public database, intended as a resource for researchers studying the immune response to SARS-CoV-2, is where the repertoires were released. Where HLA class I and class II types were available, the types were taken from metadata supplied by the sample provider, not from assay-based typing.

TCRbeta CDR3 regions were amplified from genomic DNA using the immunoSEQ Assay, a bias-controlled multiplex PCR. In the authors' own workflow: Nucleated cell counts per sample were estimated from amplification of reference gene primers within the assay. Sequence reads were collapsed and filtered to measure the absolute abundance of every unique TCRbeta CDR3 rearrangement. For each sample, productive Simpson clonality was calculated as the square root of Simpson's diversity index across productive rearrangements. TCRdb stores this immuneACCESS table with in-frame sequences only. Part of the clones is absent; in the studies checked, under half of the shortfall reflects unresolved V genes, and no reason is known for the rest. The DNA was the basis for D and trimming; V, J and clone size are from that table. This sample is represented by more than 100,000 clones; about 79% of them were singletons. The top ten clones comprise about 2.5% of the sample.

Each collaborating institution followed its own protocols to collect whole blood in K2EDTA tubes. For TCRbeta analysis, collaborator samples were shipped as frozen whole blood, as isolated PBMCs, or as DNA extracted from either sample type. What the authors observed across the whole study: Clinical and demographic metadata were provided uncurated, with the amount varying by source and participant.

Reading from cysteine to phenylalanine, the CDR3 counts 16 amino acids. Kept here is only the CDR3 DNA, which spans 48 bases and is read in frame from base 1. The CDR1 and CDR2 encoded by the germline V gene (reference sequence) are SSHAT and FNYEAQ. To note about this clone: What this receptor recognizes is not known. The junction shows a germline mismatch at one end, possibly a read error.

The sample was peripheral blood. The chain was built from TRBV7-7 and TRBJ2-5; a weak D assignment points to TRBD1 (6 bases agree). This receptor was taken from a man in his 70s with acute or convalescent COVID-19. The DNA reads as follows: TGTGCTAGCAGCTTATTACTGCAGGGGCCCGGGGAGACCCAGTACTTC. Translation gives CASSLLLQGPGETQYF.